Below are 19 T cell receptor beta chains sequenced from a single sample in a study of T cell responses to AZD1222 COVID-19 vaccine. The repertoire was sequenced with immunoSEQ multiplex PCR; TCRdb's copy has only in-frame clones and lacks some. The top ten hold approximately 0.96% of the sample, which has around 140,000 clones, just over 90% seen once. The starting material was peripheral blood, obtained on day 0 of MenACWY control vaccination. The receptors originated from an adult in good health.

This clone is a singleton in its sample. The chain combines TRBV2 with TRBJ2-5; a possible D gene is TRBD2 (6 bases). The germline gives CDR1 SNHLY, CDR2 FYNNEI. This CDR3 has 14 amino acids. V lost 6 bases to trimming and J lost 5 bases, with 16 bases between them. The CDR3 here is CASRAGLRGETQYF. CDR3 in DNA: TGTGCCAGCAGGGCGGGCCTCCGGGGGGAGACCCAGTACTTC.

The V and J genes are TRBV20-1 and TRBJ2-5, with unresolved D. Deletions cut 0 bases from V and 2 bases from J, with 1 base between. Germline V CDR1 and CDR2: DFQATT, SNEGSKA (reference sequence). The length of the CDR3 is 11 residues. The CDR3 nucleotides are TGCAGTGCTAGAGATCAAGAGACCCAGTACTTC. It yields the protein CSARDQETQYF.

J is TRBJ1-6 and V is TRBV5-4; TRBD1 might be the D (6 bases). This CDR3 contains 14 residues. V was clipped by 1 base and J by 10 bases, with 12 bases between them. CDR1 and CDR2 (germline): SGHNT, YYREEE (reference sequence). As DNA, the CDR3 is TGTGCCAGCAGCTTGTACAGGGATGGATCACCCCTCCACTTT. It yields the protein CASSLYRDGSPLHF.

The rearrangement joins TRBV7-2 to TRBJ1-5; D not certain. This CDR3 comprises 13 residues. Trimming pared 1 base from V and 5 bases from J, leaving 6 bases between. Per the germline V gene, CDR1 is SGHTA and CDR2 is FQGNSA. CDR3 nucleotides: TGTGCCAGCAGCTTAGATATACATCAGCCCCAGCATTTT. Protein: CASSLDIHQPQHF. Full variable domain (rest looked up from reference TRBV7-2 and TRBJ1-5): GAGVSQSPSNKVTEKGKDVELRCDPISGHTALYWYRQSLGQGLEFLIYFQGNSAPDKSGLPSDRFSAERTGGSVSTLTIQRTQQEDSAVYLCASSLDIHQPQHFGDGTRLSIL.

This chain uses TRBV24-1 with TRBJ2-7; 10 nucleotides align to TRBD1. From germline, CDR1 is KGHDR and CDR2 SFDVKD. After removal of 7 bases from V and 3 bases from J, the junction contained 8 bases not matched to a gene. This CDR3 contains 15 residues. The CDR3 DNA reads TGTGCCACCAGCCAGGGACAGGGGCATCGCTACGAGCAGTACTTC. This codes for CATSQGQGHRYEQYF.

This chain uses TRBV5-1 with TRBJ1-2; 7 nucleotides match TRBD1. With 0 bases clipped from V and 8 bases from J, the junction kept 7 bases outside the gene matches. The CDR3 consists of 14 residues. Germline CDR1 and CDR2: SGHRS and YFSETQ. CDR3 amino acids: CASSLGQGTPGYTF. The DNA of the CDR3 is TGCGCCAGCAGCTTGGGACAGGGCACCCCGGGCTACACCTTC.

The chain joins TRBV19 to TRBJ2-1; 15 positions agree with TRBD2. CDR1 and CDR2 from the germline V gene are LNHDA and SQIVND (reference sequence). V lost 3 bases to trimming and J lost 10 bases; unmatched junction nucleotides: 4. There are 15 residues in the CDR3. DNA of the CDR3: TGTGCCAGTAGTATGGGACTAGCGGGAGGACGAGAGCAGTTCTTC. This sequence encodes CASSMGLAGGREQFF.

This chain connects TRBV6-1 to TRBJ2-5; possibly TRBD1 for D (5 bases). Trimming left V 1 base short and J 5 bases short, with 17 bases between. CDR1 MNHNS and CDR2 SASEGT come from the germline V gene. There are 16 residues in the CDR3. Here the CDR3 reads CASSEEGQGFWETQYF. The CDR3, as DNA: TGTGCCAGCAGTGAAGAGGGGCAGGGATTTTGGGAGACCCAGTACTTC.

The rearrangement links TRBV2 to TRBJ1-6; D is perhaps TRBD1 (5 bases). Germline assignment: CDR1 SNHLY and CDR2 FYNNEI. V lost 8 bases to trimming and J lost 8 bases, with 13 bases between them. The CDR3 has 13 residues. CDR3 DNA: TGTGCCAGCTTAGACAGTGTCGATTCACCCCTCCACTTT. This translates into CASLDSVDSPLHF.

V gene TRBV7-3 combines with J gene TRBJ1-1; D remains ambiguous. Germline values: CDR1 SGHTA, CDR2 FQGTGA. CDR3 size: 13 residues. V was pared by 5 bases and J by 0 bases, with 7 bases between. CDR3 in DNA: TGTGCCAGCAGCCGCGGGATGAACACTGAAGCTTTCTTT. Translation: CASSRGMNTEAFF.

The genes are TRBV2 and TRBJ1-2; 10 positions agree with TRBD1. The CDR3 consists of 17 residues. Germline CDR1 reads SNHLY; CDR2 reads FYNNEI. V shed 5 bases and J 0 bases; nucleotides not matched to a gene: 9. As DNA, the CDR3 is TGTGCCAGCAGTCGAATCGGGACAGGGGAACCTAACTATGGCTACACCTTC. Amino acid sequence: CASSRIGTGEPNYGYTF.

This chain uses TRBV13 with TRBJ1-2; 8 bases line up with TRBD1. V was clipped by 5 bases and J by 5 bases; unmatched bases: 4. CDR1 and CDR2 from the germline V gene are PRHDT and FYEKMQ (reference sequence). CDR3 length: 13 amino acids. The DNA for the CDR3 is TGTGCCAGCAGCCGGGGACAGGAATATGGCTACACCTTC. The encoded protein is CASSRGQEYGYTF.

The rearrangement links TRBV28 to TRBJ2-5, with TRBD1 as a possible D gene (5 bases). Trimming cost V 3 bases and J 4 bases, with 12 bases left between them. The CDR3 is made up of 14 amino acids. Germline V gene data show CDR1 as MDHEN and CDR2 as SYDVKM. CDR3 nucleotide sequence: TGTGCCAGCAGTTTGGGGCAGGTGTTAGAGACCCAGTACTTC. Protein: CASSLGQVLETQYF.

The chain has TRBV5-4 and TRBJ1-6; 9 bases are shared with TRBD1. CDR3 size: 17 residues. The germline CDR1 and CDR2 sequences are SGHNT and YYREEE (reference sequence). Trimming at V came to 0 bases and at J to 7 bases, leaving 8 bases not matched to a gene. The CDR3 nucleotides read TGTGCCAGCAGCTTGGCACTGGGACAGGGCGGCAATTCACCCCTCCACTTT. It is translated as CASSLALGQGGNSPLHF.

This clone was counted once. The chain recombines TRBV6-2 or TRBV6-3 with TRBJ2-1; TRBD2 matches at 10 bases. Unmatched junction bases numbered 8, after V lost 5 bases and J lost 4 bases. The germline CDR1 and CDR2 sequences are MNHEY and SVGEGT. This CDR3 is 16 amino acids long. The CDR3 region is CASSRPRAGGYNEQFF. CDR3 sequence (DNA): TGTGCCAGCAGTCGACCGAGAGCGGGAGGGTACAATGAGCAGTTCTTC.

The chain couples TRBV7-8 to TRBJ1-2, with a weak D call TRBD1 (5 bases). Germline CDR1 and CDR2: SGHVS and FQNEAQ. This CDR3 is built from 14 residues. V gave up 6 bases and J gave up 3 bases, with 14 bases separating them. In DNA, the CDR3 is TGTGCCAGCAGTCTGACTGGAGGGGACTATGGCTACACCTTC. Protein sequence: CASSLTGGDYGYTF.

This chain uses TRBV6-1 with TRBJ1-1; no clear D gene. The CDR3 runs to 11 residues. Trimming took off 3 bases at V and 7 bases at J, with 6 bases between the two ends. Germline V lookup: CDR1 MNHNS, CDR2 SASEGT. CDR3 coding DNA: TGTGCCAGCAGTGACCGCCATGAAGCTTTCTTT. This sequence encodes CASSDRHEAFF.

The rearrangement joins TRBV6-5 to TRBJ1-1; D ambiguous. CDR1 is MNHEY and CDR2 is SVGAGI in the germline V gene. V gave up 5 bases and J gave up 5 bases, with 9 bases separating them. The CDR3 contains 12 residues. This chain's CDR3 is CASSKRETEAFF. CDR3 sequence (DNA): TGTGCCAGCAGTAAGAGGGAAACTGAAGCTTTCTTT.

V is TRBV5-1 and J is TRBJ2-7, with 11 bases lining up with TRBD2. Germline CDR1 reads SGHRS; CDR2 reads YFSETQ. The CDR3 length is 14 residues. The junction had 5 bases not matched to a gene; V was cut back by 4 bases and J by 5 bases. CDR3: CASSPSGGKNEQYF. In DNA, the CDR3 is TGCGCCAGCAGCCCTAGCGGGGGGAAGAACGAGCAGTACTTC.